This TCR beta chain was sequenced for a study of graft-versus-host responses after intestinal transplantation. Overall study findings and caveats: The recipient marrow held GvH clones, and some of them showed up first in ileum or blood.

Profiling relied on immunoSEQ multiplex PCR, and the TCRdb table lists in-frame clones only, not all of them. The sample includes about 150,000 clones, about 90% of them seen just once. The CDR3 runs to 13 residues. Germline CDR1 and CDR2: MNHEY and SVGAGI. V was trimmed by 5 bases and J by 6 bases, leaving 11 bases between them. In its sample, this clone was seen once. What it binds is not known. This receptor was taken from a human donor who received an intestinal transplant. Material: unstimulated CD4+ T cells sorted from spleen or lymph node cells, obtained before intestinal transplant. J is TRBJ2-1 and V is TRBV6-5; D is unresolved. The DNA for the CDR3 is TGTGCCAGCAGTAAATACCTCGCCAATGAGCAGTTCTTC. Its protein is CASSKYLANEQFF.